Reported below is one T cell receptor beta chain. These data belong to a study of blood T cell repertoires in COVID-19. On the study more broadly: Samples taken during acute and convalescent COVID-19 were collected in the United States, Italy and Spain. PBMCs, B-cell-depleted T cells, or T cells were the source of the cDNA or gDNA that made up the material.

The CDR3 runs to 16 residues. With 2 bases removed from V and 5 bases from J, the gap between germline ends came to 13 bases. CDR1 is KGHSH, CDR2 LQKENI, per germline. Here immunoSEQ multiplex PCR was the method, and the copy in TCRdb shows in-frame clones only, minus some. The sample consists of about 110,000 clones, around 89% of them appearing once. This TCR was recovered from a woman aged 50 to 60 with acute or convalescent COVID-19. Sequencing was performed on peripheral blood. V and J are TRBV18 and TRBJ1-6; D is unclear. CDR3 DNA: TGTGCCAGCTCACCATATGGGTGGGGAGATAATTCACCCCTCCACTTT. Translated: CASSPYGWGDNSPLHF.